These 12 T cell receptor beta chains were all obtained from the same sample, sequenced in a study of CD8 T cells in ankylosing spondylitis. TCRdb recomputed calls from the 5' RACE reads with MiXCR, one row per CDR3 protein. This sample has under 200,000 distinct CDR3 sequences, with 9.5% to 13% found just once. Sequencing was carried out using blood, either unsorted or a sorted T cell fraction (not recorded which). The source is a male donor with ankylosing spondylitis or in good health (not recorded which).

The table lists this clonotype with many counts. The chain links TRBV14 to TRBJ1-4; tentative D call: TRBD1 (5 bases). The V and J ends lost 0 bases and 8 bases respectively, with 13 bases between them. From germline, CDR1 is SGHDN and CDR2 FVKESK. This CDR3 region has 15 residues. The CDR3 loop is CASSQDRAGREKLFF. The CDR3 DNA reads TGTGCCAGCAGCCAAGACAGGGCCGGACGCGAAAAACTGTTTTTT.

This clonotype has a count of ten or more. This chain uses TRBV5-1 with TRBJ1-4; weak D call: TRBD1 (5 bases). The CDR3 contains 15 residues. V was cut by 0 bases and J by 8 bases, with 14 bases left in between. Looked up from germline, CDR1 is SGHRS and CDR2 is YFSETQ. CDR3 sequence reads: CASSLEGTREEKLFF. CDR3 DNA sequence: TGCGCCAGCAGCTTGGAAGGGACGCGAGAGGAAAAACTGTTTTTT.

This clonotype came up many times. In nucleotides, the CDR3 is TGTGCCTGGAGTGTACCTGCGGGACTCACAGATACGCAGTATTTT. This translates into CAWSVPAGLTDTQYF. This chain joins TRBV30 and TRBJ2-3; TRBD2 might be the D (6 bases). V gave up 0 bases and J gave up 2 bases, with 12 bases separating them. Germline CDR1 GTSNPN, CDR2 SVGIG (reference sequence). This CDR3 region has 15 residues.

This clonotype was recorded many times. V gene TRBV5-6 combines with J gene TRBJ2-7; 8 bases align to TRBD2. Germline V CDR1 and CDR2: SGHDT, YYEEEE. This CDR3 comprises 15 residues. J gave up 13 bases and V 2 bases, and 17 bases lay outside the gene matches. The CDR3 region is CASSLRSGIFGLLYF. The DNA of the CDR3 is TGTGCCAGCAGCTTACGTAGCGGGATCTTCGGCCTCTTATACTTC. Complete variable domain (other parts from reference TRBV5-6 and TRBJ2-7): DAGVTQSPTHLIKTRGQQVTLRCSPKSGHDTVSWYQQALGQGPQFIFQYYEEEERQRGNFPDRFSGHQFPNYSSELNVNALLLGDSALYLCASSLRSGIFGLLYFGPGTRLTVT.

In its sample, this clonotype was seen many times. This sequence joins TRBV5-1 and TRBJ2-1; 9 nucleotides agree with TRBD1. Germline V gives CDR1 SGHRS, CDR2 YFSETQ. Germline trimming cut 2 bases from V and 3 bases from J; bases unmatched to any gene: 3. This CDR3 has 15 residues. CDR3 in amino acids: CASSFNRGLYNEQFF. CDR3 sequence (DNA): TGCGCCAGCAGCTTTAACAGGGGGCTCTACAATGAGCAGTTCTTC.

This clonotype was observed once. A clone one base away is much larger, so this may be a read error. The V and J genes are TRBV5-5 and TRBJ2-5; TRBD2 matches at 8 bases. CDR1 SGHKS and CDR2 YYEKEE come from the germline V gene (reference sequence). This CDR3 contains 14 residues. Here the CDR3 reads CANSLSSGRETQYF. CDR3 sequence (DNA): TGTGCCAACAGCTTGTCCAGCGGGAGAGAGACCCAGTACTTC.

This clonotype was observed at least ten times. The J gene is TRBJ2-3, the V gene TRBV7-2; D is unresolved. The CDR3 is 16 amino acids. Germline lookup yields CDR1 SGHTA and CDR2 FQGNSA. Between the trimmed V and J ends, which lost 1 base and 3 bases, there was a span of 14 bases. CDR3 sequence reads: CASSLERLGGTDTQYF. For the CDR3, the DNA is TGTGCCAGCAGCTTAGAAAGGTTGGGTGGGACAGATACGCAGTATTTT. Based on the CDR3 plus reference TRBV7-2 and TRBJ2-3, the full variable domain is GAGVSQSPSNKVTEKGKDVELRCDPISGHTALYWYRQSLGQGLEFLIYFQGNSAPDKSGLPSDRFSAERTGGSVSTLTIQRTQQEDSAVYLCASSLERLGGTDTQYFGPGTRLTVL.

This clonotype was seen a handful of times. V is TRBV2 and J is TRBJ2-1, with 11 bases identical to TRBD1. The CDR3 is 15 residues long. CDR1 and CDR2 (germline): SNHLY, FYNNEI. V dropped 4 bases and J dropped 8; count of bases not matched to a gene: 7. The CDR3 reads CASSALGQGAYEQFF. DNA for the CDR3: TGTGCCAGCAGTGCTTTAGGACAGGGGGCCTATGAGCAGTTCTTC. The whole variable domain, remainder taken from reference TRBV2 and TRBJ2-1, is EPEVTQTPSHQVTQMGQEVILRCVPISNHLYFYWYRQILGQKVEFLVSFYNNEISEKSEIFDDQFSVERPDGSNFTLKIRSTKLEDSAMYFCASSALGQGAYEQFFGPGTRLTVL.

This clonotype was observed a handful of times. The chain joins TRBV10-1 to TRBJ1-6; no definite D call. Germline CDR1 WNHNN, CDR2 SYGVQD (reference sequence). V was trimmed by 6 bases and J by 6 bases, leaving 9 bases between them. This CDR3 is 13 amino acids long. DNA for the CDR3: TGCGCCAGCAGAGCCGGAGCTAATTCACCCCTCCACTTT. Translating gives CASRAGANSPLHF.

This clonotype was observed many times. The V gene is TRBV12-3 or TRBV12-4, the J gene TRBJ1-2; 7 bases line up with TRBD1. The J segment lost 4 bases and the V segment lost 5 bases, leaving 10 bases of the junction unmatched. The CDR3 has 15 amino acids. The CDR3 DNA reads as TGTGCCAGCAGTCCTGACAGGGAAGGGGGCTATGGCTACACCTTC. It translates to CASSPDREGGYGYTF.

The table lists this clonotype with many counts. This chain joins TRBV19 and TRBJ2-7, with D tentatively TRBD1 or TRBD2 (6 bases each). Germline V gives CDR1 LNHDA, CDR2 SQIVND (reference sequence). The CDR3 has 13 amino acids. V shed 4 bases and J shed 5 bases, with 12 bases lying between them. The CDR3 reads CASSKPGADEQYF. Written as DNA, the CDR3 is TGTGCCAGTAGTAAGCCGGGGGCCGACGAGCAGTACTTC.

This clonotype was counted at least ten times. This chain joins TRBV28 and TRBJ2-3, with 10 nucleotides matching TRBD2. V was pared by 4 bases and J by 4 bases, with 5 bases of the junction left unmatched. In germline, CDR1 is MDHEN, CDR2 SYDVKM. The CDR3 is 15 amino acids. The CDR3 nucleotides are TGTGCCAGCAGTTCCTCTAGCGGGAGCTCAGATACGCAGTATTTT. It encodes CASSSSSGSSDTQYF.